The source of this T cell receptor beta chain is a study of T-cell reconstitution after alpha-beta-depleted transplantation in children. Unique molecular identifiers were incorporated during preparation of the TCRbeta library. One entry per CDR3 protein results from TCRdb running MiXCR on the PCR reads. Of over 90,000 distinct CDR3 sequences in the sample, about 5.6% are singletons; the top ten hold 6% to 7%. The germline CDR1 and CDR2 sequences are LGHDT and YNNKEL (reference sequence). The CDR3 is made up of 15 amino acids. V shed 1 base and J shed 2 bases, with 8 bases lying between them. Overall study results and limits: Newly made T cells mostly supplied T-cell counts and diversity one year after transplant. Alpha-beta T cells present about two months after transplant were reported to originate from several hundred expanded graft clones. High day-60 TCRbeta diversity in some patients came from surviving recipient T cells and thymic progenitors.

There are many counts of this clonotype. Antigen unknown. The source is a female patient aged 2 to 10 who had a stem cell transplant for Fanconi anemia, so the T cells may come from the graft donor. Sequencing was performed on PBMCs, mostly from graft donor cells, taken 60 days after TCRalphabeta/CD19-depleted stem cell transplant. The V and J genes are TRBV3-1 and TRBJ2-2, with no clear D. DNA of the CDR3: TGTGCCAGCAGCCAAGGAAGGTTTAACACCGGGGAGCTGTTTTTT. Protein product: CASSQGRFNTGELFF.